The 10 T cell receptor beta chains given below trace back to one sample, sequenced in a study of technical replicates of blood from a handful of donors (dated by TCRdb to about 2017). Libraries were made using the immunoSEQ multiplex PCR assay. TCRdb retrieved this table from immuneACCESS and kept in-frame rearrangements only. Not all clones are present; in checked studies, unresolved V genes account for under half, and no reason is known for the remainder. The sample yields 50,000 to 65,000 clones; 90% to 95% were counted once. 4.3% of the sample is in the top ten clones. The sample comprised PBMCs. These receptors all stem from a human donor in good health. Some clones in this sample may be carry-over from other donors' samples.

The V gene is TRBV4-1, the J gene TRBJ1-4; TRBD1 is a possible D gene (5 bases). The germline V and J ends were trimmed by 2 bases and 0 bases, with 16 bases remaining between them. Germline CDR1 is MGHRA and CDR2 is YSYEKL. CDR3 length equals 18 residues. CDR3 sequence reads: CASSQPTDSTATNEKLFF. CDR3 in DNA: TGCGCCAGCAGCCAACCCACAGACAGTACTGCAACTAATGAAAAACTGTTTTTT.

The rearrangement joins TRBV9 to TRBJ1-5; 10 nucleotides match TRBD1. V was pared by 1 base and J by 4 bases, with 8 bases of the junction left unmatched. This CDR3 region has 17 residues. Germline loops: CDR1 SGDLS, CDR2 YYNGEE. In nucleotides, the CDR3 is TGTGCCAGCAGCGTATCCTATAGGACAGGGGGTAATCAGCCCCAGCATTTT. It is translated as CASSVSYRTGGNQPQHF. The variable domain in full, with the rest retrieved from reference TRBV9 and TRBJ1-5, is DSGVTQTPKHLITATGQRVTLRCSPRSGDLSVYWYQQSLDQGLQFLIQYYNGEERAKGNILERFSAQQFPDLHSELNLSSLELGDSALYFCASSVSYRTGGNQPQHFGDGTRLSIL.

The chain links TRBV9 to TRBJ2-5; 10 bases align to TRBD2. In germline, CDR1 is SGDLS, CDR2 YYNGEE. The CDR3 covers 15 residues. The V segment lost 4 bases and the J segment 5 bases; nucleotides outside the gene matches: 8. The CDR3 coding sequence is TGTGCCAGCAGCACCGAGGGTAGCGGGAGGGAGACCCAGTACTTC. It translates to CASSTEGSGRETQYF.

This chain joins TRBV14 and TRBJ2-2; TRBD1 is a possible D gene (5 bases). The V gene lost 1 base and the J gene lost 3 bases, with 9 bases spanning the gap. This CDR3 has 15 amino acids. Germline V CDR1 and CDR2: SGHDN, FVKESK. The CDR3 loop is CASSQGQIYTGELFF. The CDR3 DNA reads as TGTGCCAGCAGCCAAGGACAGATCTACACCGGGGAGCTGTTTTTT.

This chain uses TRBV18 with TRBJ2-7; D might be TRBD2 (5 bases). CDR1 and CDR2 (germline): KGHSH, LQKENI. With 1 base removed from V and 5 bases from J, the gap between germline ends came to 9 bases. This CDR3 comprises 13 residues. The CDR3 DNA follows: TGTGCCAGCTCACCACTACATAGCGACGAGCAGTACTTC. Translating it yields CASSPLHSDEQYF.

The chain has TRBV18 and TRBJ1-2, with D unclear. Germline V gives CDR1 KGHSH, CDR2 LQKENI. This CDR3 is built from 17 residues. V lost 3 bases to trimming and J lost 0 bases, with 17 bases between them. The CDR3 here is CASSPVGEPISNYGYTF. The CDR3 DNA follows: TGTGCCAGCTCACCCGTCGGGGAACCGATCTCTAACTATGGCTACACCTTC. The full variable domain, in which reference TRBV18 and TRBJ1-2 provide the parts outside the CDR3, is NAGVMQNPRHLVRRRGQEARLRCSPMKGHSHVYWYRQLPEEGLKFMVYLQKENIIDESGMPKERFSAEFPKEGPSILRIQQVVRGDSAAYFCASSPVGEPISNYGYTFGSGTRLTVV.

The chain recombines TRBV18 with TRBJ2-7, with 9 positions matching TRBD2. CDR1 and CDR2 from the germline V gene are KGHSH and LQKENI. Trimming cost V 1 base and J 2 bases; bases outside gene matches: 3. The CDR3 is 15 residues long. CDR3 residues: CASSPRGGGAYEQYF. The CDR3, as DNA: TGTGCCAGCTCACCACGGGGCGGGGGGGCCTACGAGCAGTACTTC.

V is TRBV27 and J is TRBJ1-6; D is unclear. Trimming stripped 1 base from V and 0 bases from J, with 7 bases between. The CDR3 totals 16 residues. Per the germline V gene, CDR1 is MNHEY and CDR2 is SMNVEV (reference sequence). In nucleotides, the CDR3 is TGTGCCAGCAGTTTATACAGCCGCTCCTATAATTCACCCCTCCACTTT. As protein: CASSLYSRSYNSPLHF.

The rearrangement links TRBV19 to TRBJ1-2; 7 bases line up with TRBD1. This CDR3 region has 15 residues. The ends lost 6 bases at V and 6 bases at J; junction bases unmatched: 13. CDR1 is LNHDA and CDR2 is SQIVND in the germline V gene (reference sequence). The CDR3 reads CASSLGGKGADGYTF. The CDR3, as DNA: TGTGCCAGTAGCCTGGGGGGAAAGGGGGCGGATGGCTACACCTTC. Complete variable domain (other parts from reference TRBV19 and TRBJ1-2): DGGITQSPKYLFRKEGQNVTLSCEQNLNHDAMYWYRQDPGQGLRLIYYSQIVNDFQKGDIAEGYSVSREKKESFPLTVTSAQKNPTAFYLCASSLGGKGADGYTFGSGTRLTVV.

V is TRBV5-1 and J is TRBJ2-5; 7 positions match TRBD2. CDR3 size: 15 residues. Germline V gives CDR1 SGHRS, CDR2 YFSETQ. J was trimmed by 4 bases and V by 0 bases; bases with no gene match: 6. In nucleotides, the CDR3 is TGCGCCAGCAGCTTGGAAGGACTAGTCTCAGAGACCCAGTACTTC. Protein: CASSLEGLVSETQYF.